This T cell receptor (beta chain) was profiled in a study of blood T cell repertoires in COVID-19. The wider study: T cells, B-cell-depleted T cells, or PBMCs supplied cDNA or gDNA.

In the authors' methods: Amplification of reference gene primers was used by the study to estimate nucleated cell counts. The method was immunoSEQ multiplex PCR; TCRdb's version includes in-frame clones alone and lacks a portion of them. V and J calls and clone size come straight from that table; D and trimming were deduced from the DNA. The sample lists under 300,000 clones, about 86% seen once, with roughly 12% in the top ten. Seattle patients were enrolled during active infection and followed longitudinally. Germline assignment: CDR1 PRHDT and CDR2 FYEKMQ (reference sequence). The CDR3 runs 12 residues. A note on this clone: A junction boundary mismatches the germline segment, possibly from a read error.

Sequenced material: peripheral blood. The receptor was derived from a woman under 40 with COVID-19, enrolled during active disease. The V and J genes are TRBV13 and TRBJ2-7, with a tentative D call TRBD2 (5 bases). This chain's CDR3 is CASSLGMTPGNF. The CDR3 DNA reads as TGTGCCAGCAGCTTAGGAATGACGCCCGGGAACTTC.